This T cell receptor (beta chain) was sequenced for a study of control samples from healthy donors and cancer patients. From germline, CDR1 is SGHNT and CDR2 YYREEE (reference sequence). The V segment lost 4 bases and the J segment 7 bases; nucleotides outside the gene matches: 11. The CDR3 contains 16 residues. Some clones are missing from TCRdb's copy, which holds only in-frame ones; the method was immunoSEQ multiplex PCR. The sample carries 170,000 or so clones, approximately 92% recorded once. This chain uses TRBV5-4 with TRBJ2-7, with 13 bases matching TRBD2. The receptor was isolated from a woman in her forties in good health. Sequencing used blood. The CDR3 DNA is TGTGCCAGCAGCCTTACAGGGACTAGCGGGGTAGGGGAGCAGTACTTC. Amino acid sequence: CASSLTGTSGVGEQYF.